The rows below give T cell receptor beta chains drawn from one sample of a study of OX40 agonist ivuxolimab in advanced cancers. Method: immunoSEQ multiplex PCR; TCRdb's copy keeps in-frame clones and lacks some. The data show some 90,000 clones, 87% seen once. The starting material was CD4+ or CD8+ T cells sorted from blood, obtained in a trial of the OX40 agonist ivuxolimab. The source is an adult with an advanced solid tumor such as melanoma, head and neck, liver or kidney cancer. CDR3s leave out the opening cysteine and the closing phenylalanine or tryptophan.

J: TRBJ2-1
V: TRBV11-2
length: 13
CDR3: ASSAGITSDNEQF

J: TRBJ1-2
V: TRBV18
length: 12
CDR3: ASSPGAPPYGYT

J: TRBJ1-3
V: TRBV27
length: 12
CDR3: ASSSGTTGNTIY

J: TRBJ2-7
V: TRBV4-1
length: 14
CDR3: ASSQVTSGPYYEQY

J: TRBJ2-2
V: TRBV30
length: 15
CDR3: ALDPLAGGPVTGELF

J: TRBJ1-3
V: TRBV27
length: 15
CDR3: ASSLLGTGGSGNTIY

J: TRBJ2-5
V: TRBV28
length: 13
CDR3: ASSLISGGVETQY

J: TRBJ2-2
V: TRBV6-1
length: 14
CDR3: ASSAVGGGRTGELF

J: TRBJ1-3
V: TRBV4-1
length: 13
CDR3: ASSRIPTSGNTIY

J: TRBJ2-2
V: TRBV6-5
length: 14
CDR3: ASSYALNMPAGELF

J: TRBJ2-1
V: TRBV30
length: 13
CDR3: AWGPGLAGANEQF

J: TRBJ1-1
V: TRBV25-1
length: 11
CDR3: ASSEDVTGEAF

J: TRBJ2-3
V: TRBV28
length: 12
CDR3: ASSLISGTDTQY

J: TRBJ1-2
V: TRBV6-5
length: 11
CDR3: ASSTGPFYGYT

J: TRBJ1-2
V: TRBV6-1
length: 11
CDR3: ASLWRGGYGYT

J: TRBJ1-4
V: TRBV28
length: 12
CDR3: ASSYFGAGEKLF

J: TRBJ1-4
V: TRBV5-4
length: 13
CDR3: ASSLQRTLNEKLF

J: TRBJ1-5
V: TRBV27
length: 17
CDR3: ASSRSGQGRGYSNQPQH

J: TRBJ1-1
V: TRBV29-1
length: 10
CDR3: SVVGGGTEAF

J: TRBJ2-3
V: TRBV9
length: 14
CDR3: ASSVVSGTGADTQY

J: TRBJ1-5
V: TRBV18
length: 14
CDR3: ASSPAEGFGNQPQH

J: TRBJ2-1
V: TRBV18
length: 14
CDR3: ASSPLAQGANNEQF

J: TRBJ2-3
V: TRBV4-1
length: 15
CDR3: ASSPTETRSVTDTQY

J: TRBJ1-5
V: TRBV15
length: 12
CDR3: ATSRDRVGGPQH

J: TRBJ1-1
V: TRBV6-5
length: 10
CDR3: ASSTGGTEAF

J: TRBJ2-5
V: TRBV5-1
length: 13
CDR3: ASSMTSGRGETQY

J: TRBJ1-4
V: TRBV19
length: 14
CDR3: ASNNRGGVESEKLF

J: .
V: TRBV19
length: 14
CDR3: ASSTGGRDTPYEQY

J: TRBJ2-1
V: TRBV18
length: 12
CDR3: ASSPLAALDEQF

J: TRBJ2-7
V: TRBV7-6
length: 14
CDR3: ASSLSPDGVPYEQY

J: TRBJ1-1
V: TRBV7-9
length: 10
CDR3: ASSLGATEAF

J: TRBJ2-5
V: TRBV11-1
length: 12
CDR3: ASSLLAGKETQY

J: TRBJ1-2
V: TRBV25-1
length: 11
CDR3: ASTGFPNYGYT

J: TRBJ1-1
V: TRBV29-1
length: 11
CDR3: SVVRQGATEAF

J: TRBJ1-2
V: TRBV28
length: 12
CDR3: ASSIRQGLYGYT

J: TRBJ1-4
V: TRBV15
length: 13
CDR3: ATSRDTGINEKLF

J: TRBJ1-4
V: TRBV28
length: 12
CDR3: ASSLTGGREKLF

J: TRBJ1-1
V: TRBV19
length: 12
CDR3: ASSIGGRTTEAF

J: TRBJ1-2
V: TRBV28
length: 13
CDR3: ASSLARPTNYGYT

J: TRBJ1-6
V: TRBV29-1
length: 11
CDR3: SVGDREGSPLH

J: TRBJ1-1
V: TRBV11-3
length: 13
CDR3: ASSLETGLAGAAF

J: TRBJ2-2
V: TRBV6-5
length: 13
CDR3: ASSPSGLNTGELF

J: TRBJ2-1
V: TRBV7-9
length: 10
CDR3: ASSNTGDEQF

J: TRBJ1-1
V: TRBV5-4
length: 13
CDR3: ASSLWAARNTEAF

J: TRBJ2-1
V: TRBV7-2
length: 13
CDR3: ASSLEQSSYNEQF

J: TRBJ1-1
V: TRBV4-3
length: 13
CDR3: ASSQSGRGNTEAF

J: TRBJ2-1
V: TRBV2
length: 10
CDR3: ASSVGGGGRF

J: TRBJ1-6
V: TRBV28
length: 14
CDR3: ASSSSSPGGGSPLH

J: TRBJ2-1
V: TRBV30
length: 16
CDR3: AWRGMDPRSPVRHEQF

J: TRBJ2-2
V: TRBV7-2
length: 11
CDR3: ASSLGPPGELF

J: TRBJ1-1
V: TRBV10-3
length: 12
CDR3: AISESRQNTEAF

J: TRBJ2-1
V: TRBV11-3
length: 11
CDR3: ASSLGGRAEQF

J: TRBJ2-3
V: TRBV19
length: 12
CDR3: ASTQGVSTDTQY

J: TRBJ2-4
V: TRBV18
length: 13
CDR3: ASSPPNLAKNIQY